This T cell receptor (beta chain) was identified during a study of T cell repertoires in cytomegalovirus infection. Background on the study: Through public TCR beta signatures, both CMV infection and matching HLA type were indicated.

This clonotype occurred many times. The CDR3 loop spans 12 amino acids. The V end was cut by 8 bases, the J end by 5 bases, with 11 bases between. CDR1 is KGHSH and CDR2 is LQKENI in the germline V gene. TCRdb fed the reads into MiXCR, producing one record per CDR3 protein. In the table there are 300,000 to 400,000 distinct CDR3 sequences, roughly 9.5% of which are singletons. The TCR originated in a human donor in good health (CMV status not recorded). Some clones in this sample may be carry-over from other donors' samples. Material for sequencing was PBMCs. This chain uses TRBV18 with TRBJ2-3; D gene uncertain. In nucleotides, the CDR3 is TGTGCCAGCAGCCCCTCGGGAGATACGCAGTATTTT. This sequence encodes CASSPSGDTQYF.